The 20 T cell receptor beta chains below all came from one sample that was sequenced in a study of CD8+ T cells in alopecia areata. Treatment denoted: oral pan-JAK inhibitor, 5-10 mg twice daily. After isolation, RNA underwent reverse transcription to generate cDNA as the sequencing template. Using immunoSEQ multiplex PCR, the repertoire was profiled, and TCRdb retains in-frame clones only, with some absent. The table records about 210,000 clones, roughly two fifths of them present only once. The sequences come from CD4+ T cells sorted from blood, collected around week 34, from a patient treated with tofacitinib. These receptors all come from a human donor with alopecia areata.

This sequence joins TRBV28 and TRBJ2-7; D is unresolved. Trimming shortened V by 7 bases and J by 3 bases, and 13 bases separated the two germline ends. The CDR3 consists of 13 residues. Germline V CDR1 and CDR2: MDHEN, SYDVKM. CDR3 coding DNA: TGTGCCAGCACCCCGGGCCCGCTCTACGAGCAGTACTTC. Protein: CASTPGPLYEQYF.

This chain links TRBV7-3 with TRBJ1-1; D is unresolved. Germline CDR1 and CDR2: SGHTA and FQGTGA. Trimming cost V 1 base and J 7 bases, with 4 bases left between them. This CDR3 has 11 amino acids. The CDR3 DNA follows: TGTGCCAGCAGCTTAAATGGTGAAGCTTTCTTT. It specifies CASSLNGEAFF.

The chain combines TRBV4-1 with TRBJ2-2; 7 positions match TRBD2. Germline CDR1 is MGHRA and CDR2 is YSYEKL. With 0 bases clipped from V and 3 bases from J, the junction kept 1 base outside the gene matches. The CDR3 runs 15 residues. CDR3 bases: TGCGCCAGCAGCCAAGATGGGGGGGACACCGGGGAGCTGTTTTTT. This encodes CASSQDGGDTGELFF.

V usage is TRBV30 and J usage is TRBJ2-3; D is undetermined. Germline V gene lookup returns CDR1 GTSNPN and CDR2 SVGIG (reference sequence). V lost 4 bases to trimming and J lost 1 base, with 9 bases between them. The CDR3 runs 13 residues. The CDR3 bases are TGTGCCTGGAAAAATCGGGGCACAGATACGCAGTATTTT. Protein product: CAWKNRGTDTQYF. Together with reference TRBV30 and TRBJ2-3, the CDR3 gives the full variable domain: SQTIHQWPATLVQPVGSPLSLECTVEGTSNPNLYWYRQAAGRGLQLLFYSVGIGQISSEVPQNLSASRPQDRQFILSSKKLLLSDSGFYLCAWKNRGTDTQYFGPGTRLTVL.

The chain links TRBV19 to TRBJ2-7, with 10 bases identical to TRBD1. CDR1 is LNHDA, CDR2 SQIVND, per germline (reference sequence). The length of the CDR3 is 15 residues. Trimming cost V 9 bases and J 2 bases; bases outside gene matches: 10. CDR3 in DNA: TGTGCCAGCCGGCCCGACAGGGGGCGGGCCTACGAGCAGTACTTC. As protein: CASRPDRGRAYEQYF. Together with reference TRBV19 and TRBJ2-7, the CDR3 gives the full variable domain: DGGITQSPKYLFRKEGQNVTLSCEQNLNHDAMYWYRQDPGQGLRLIYYSQIVNDFQKGDIAEGYSVSREKKESFPLTVTSAQKNPTAFYLCASRPDRGRAYEQYFGPGTRLTVT.

This clone was seen more than once but under ten times. The chain uses TRBV4-1 and TRBJ1-1, with TRBD1 identical over 9 bases. With 4 bases clipped from V and 0 bases from J, the junction kept 9 bases outside the gene matches. Germline V CDR1 and CDR2: MGHRA, YSYEKL. The CDR3 sequence is 17 residues long. The CDR3 nucleotides are TGCGCCAGCAGCCTGGGACAGGGACGTAGACTGAACACTGAAGCTTTCTTT. It yields the protein CASSLGQGRRLNTEAFF.

The chain links TRBV15 to TRBJ2-7, with D tentatively TRBD1 (6 bases). Per the germline V gene, CDR1 is LNHNV and CDR2 is YYDKDF (reference sequence). CDR3 length: 15 residues. The V end was cut by 0 bases, the J end by 6 bases, with 15 bases between. DNA for the CDR3: TGTGCCACCAGCAGAGATACCCAGGGGCGACGCGAGCAGTACTTC. Translating gives CATSRDTQGRREQYF.

The rearrangement links TRBV5-1 to TRBJ2-3, with no clear D. The CDR3 contains 14 residues. CDR1 is SGHRS, CDR2 YFSETQ, per germline. V lost 4 bases and J lost 4, with 13 bases in between. The CDR3 nucleotides are TGCGCCAGCAGCCGTGATCCTGCGGCAGATACGCAGTATTTT. Residues: CASSRDPAADTQYF.

The J gene is TRBJ1-2, the V gene TRBV6-1, with TRBD1 as a possible D gene (6 bases). Per the germline V gene, CDR1 is MNHNS and CDR2 is SASEGT. Trimming took off 4 bases at V and 4 bases at J, with 16 bases between the two ends. The CDR3 is 15 residues long. The CDR3: CASSVDPQGVYGYTF. In nucleotides, the CDR3 is TGTGCCAGCAGTGTTGACCCACAGGGTGTCTATGGCTACACCTTC.

This clone was seen just once. One end of the junction fails to match germline, which may point to a read error. The chain recombines TRBV7-9 with TRBJ1-2; 7 bases are shared with TRBD1. This CDR3 comprises 12 residues. Germline values: CDR1 SEHNR, CDR2 FQNEAQ (reference sequence). The CDR3 region is CASSYHRDRMEF. The CDR3 DNA reads TGTGCCAGCAGCTACCATCGGGACAGAATGGAATTC.

The chain joins TRBV5-4 to TRBJ1-5; tentative D call: TRBD1 (5 bases). This CDR3 is 14 amino acids long. The V gene's germline CDR1 is SGHNT and CDR2 YYREEE (reference sequence). V gave up 0 bases and J gave up 7 bases, with 11 bases separating them. This chain's CDR3 is CASSLEGARQPQHF. In DNA, the CDR3 is TGTGCCAGCAGCTTGGAAGGGGCCAGGCAGCCCCAGCATTTT.

The rearrangement links TRBV5-1 to TRBJ1-2; 7 nucleotides agree with TRBD1. Germline CDR1 reads SGHRS; CDR2 reads YFSETQ. The CDR3 runs to 12 residues. The V and J ends lost 4 bases and 6 bases, in that order; junction bases with no gene match: 3. In DNA form, the CDR3 reads TGCGCCAGCAGCAGACAGGGTGATGGCTACACCTTC. Residues: CASSRQGDGYTF.

The V call is TRBV9, the J call TRBJ2-5, with D hard to call. Germline CDR1 and CDR2: SGDLS and YYNGEE. V lost 0 bases, J lost 3 bases, and 6 bases lay in between. This CDR3 region has 13 residues. CDR3 amino acids: CASSVGVKETQYF. In nucleotides, the CDR3 is TGTGCCAGCAGCGTAGGAGTTAAAGAGACCCAGTACTTC.

The table lists this clone with a few counts. The chain joins TRBV27 to TRBJ1-1; TRBD1 is a possible D gene (6 bases). Germline CDR1 reads MNHEY; CDR2 reads SMNVEV (reference sequence). The CDR3 contains 14 residues. Trimming took 8 bases from V and 6 from J, leaving 19 bases between them. In DNA, the CDR3 is TGTGCCAGCGGAACAGGGCTGGGGACCGCTGAAGCTTTCTTT. This codes for CASGTGLGTAEAFF.

This clone was picked up a small number of times. The rearrangement links TRBV5-1 to TRBJ2-3; 14 nucleotides line up with TRBD2. Losses at the gene ends were 3 bases for V and 3 bases for J; bases not matched to a gene: 3. CDR1 and CDR2 from the germline V gene are SGHRS and YFSETQ. The CDR3 sequence is 16 residues long. The CDR3 is CASSWTSGGKTDTQYF. The CDR3 DNA is TGCGCCAGCAGCTGGACTAGCGGGGGGAAAACAGATACGCAGTATTTT.

J is TRBJ2-1 and V is TRBV5-1; 9 nucleotides agree with TRBD1. V lost 4 bases to trimming and J lost 6 bases; unmatched junction nucleotides: 5. This CDR3 is 14 amino acids long. Germline V gene lookup returns CDR1 SGHRS and CDR2 YFSETQ. The CDR3 sequence is CASSTGQGSNEQFF. CDR3 DNA sequence: TGCGCCAGCAGCACTGGACAGGGGAGCAATGAGCAGTTCTTC.

The rearrangement joins TRBV7-6 to TRBJ2-5; no reliable D call. V lost 2 bases, J lost 4 bases, and 8 bases lay in between. CDR3 length equals 13 residues. Germline V lookup: CDR1 SGHVS, CDR2 FNYEAQ. CDR3 region: CASSLRVLETQYF. CDR3 DNA sequence: TGTGCCAGCAGCTTAAGGGTTTTAGAGACCCAGTACTTC.

This chain connects TRBV30 to TRBJ1-1; 12 nucleotides line up with TRBD1. V lost 3 bases, J lost 1 base, and 6 bases stayed unmatched. This CDR3 has 16 residues. Germline V gene sequence: CDR1 GTSNPN, CDR2 SVGIG (reference sequence). The CDR3 nucleotides read TGTGCCTGGAGCTTACGGGACAGGGGGCCGAACACTGAAGCTTTCTTT. Its protein product is CAWSLRDRGPNTEAFF.

The rearrangement links TRBV5-1 to TRBJ1-5; the D gene is possibly TRBD1 (5 bases). V was shortened by 0 bases and J by 7 bases, with 14 bases between the two germline ends. CDR1 and CDR2 from the germline V gene are SGHRS and YFSETQ. The CDR3 runs to 15 residues. The CDR3 loop reads CASSLGAGSEQPQHF. Here the CDR3 DNA reads TGCGCCAGCAGCTTGGGAGCAGGGTCGGAACAGCCCCAGCATTTT.

The chain combines TRBV7-9 with TRBJ1-5; D is unclear. The V gene's germline CDR1 is SEHNR and CDR2 FQNEAQ (reference sequence). The CDR3 has 16 amino acids. Deletions cut 0 bases from V and 3 bases from J, with 12 bases between. CDR3 in DNA: TGTGCCAGCAGCTTAGCACGAGTGGGAAACAATCAGCCCCAGCATTTT. Amino acid sequence: CASSLARVGNNQPQHF. Using reference TRBV7-9 and TRBJ1-5 for the parts outside the CDR3, the full variable domain is DTGVSQNPRHKITKRGQNVTFRCDPISEHNRLYWYRQTLGQGPEFLTYFQNEAQLEKSRLLSDRFSAERPKGSFSTLEIQRTEQGDSAMYLCASSLARVGNNQPQHFGDGTRLSIL.